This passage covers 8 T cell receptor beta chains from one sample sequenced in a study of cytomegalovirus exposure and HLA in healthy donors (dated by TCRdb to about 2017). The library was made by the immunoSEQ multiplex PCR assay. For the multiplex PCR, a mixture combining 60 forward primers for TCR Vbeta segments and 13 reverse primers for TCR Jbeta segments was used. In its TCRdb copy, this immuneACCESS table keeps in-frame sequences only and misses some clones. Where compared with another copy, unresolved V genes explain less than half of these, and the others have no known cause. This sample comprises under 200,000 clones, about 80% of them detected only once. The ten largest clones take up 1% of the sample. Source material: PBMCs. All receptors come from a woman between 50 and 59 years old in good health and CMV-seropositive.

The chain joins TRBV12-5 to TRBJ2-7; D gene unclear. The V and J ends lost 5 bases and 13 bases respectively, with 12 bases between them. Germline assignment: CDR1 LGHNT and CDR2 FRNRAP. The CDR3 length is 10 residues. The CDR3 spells CASGLPSGYF. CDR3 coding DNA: TGTGCTAGTGGTCTCCCCTCAGGATACTTC.

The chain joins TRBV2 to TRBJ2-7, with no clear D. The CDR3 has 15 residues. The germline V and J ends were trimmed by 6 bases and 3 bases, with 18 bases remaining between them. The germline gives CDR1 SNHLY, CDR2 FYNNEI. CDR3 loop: CASSPLLGSFYEQYF. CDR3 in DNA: TGTGCCAGCAGCCCCCTTCTGGGCAGCTTCTACGAGCAGTACTTC.

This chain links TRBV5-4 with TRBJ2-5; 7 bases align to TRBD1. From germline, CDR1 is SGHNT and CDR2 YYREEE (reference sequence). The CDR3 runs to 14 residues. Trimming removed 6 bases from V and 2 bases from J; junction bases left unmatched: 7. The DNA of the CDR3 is TGTGCCAGCAACTTCCCGGGACAGCAAGAGACCCAGTACTTC. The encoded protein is CASNFPGQQETQYF.

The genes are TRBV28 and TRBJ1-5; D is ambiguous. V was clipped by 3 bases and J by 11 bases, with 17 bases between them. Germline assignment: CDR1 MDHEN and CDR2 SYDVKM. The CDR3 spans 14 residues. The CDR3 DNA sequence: TGTGCCAGCAGTTTTTGGGAGCCGAGTGTGGCCCAGCATTTT. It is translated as CASSFWEPSVAQHF.

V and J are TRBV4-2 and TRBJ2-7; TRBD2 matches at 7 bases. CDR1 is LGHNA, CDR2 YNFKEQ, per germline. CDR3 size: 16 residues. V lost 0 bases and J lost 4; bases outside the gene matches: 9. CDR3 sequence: CASSQDLGRGEYEQYF. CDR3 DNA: TGTGCCAGCAGCCAAGATCTCGGACGGGGGGAGTACGAGCAGTACTTC.

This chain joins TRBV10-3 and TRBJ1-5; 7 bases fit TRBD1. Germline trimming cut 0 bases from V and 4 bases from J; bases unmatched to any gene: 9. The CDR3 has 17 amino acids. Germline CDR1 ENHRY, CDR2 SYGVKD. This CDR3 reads CAISESAGQSSNQPQHF. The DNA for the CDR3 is TGTGCCATCAGTGAGTCGGCGGGACAGAGTTCTAATCAGCCCCAGCATTTT.

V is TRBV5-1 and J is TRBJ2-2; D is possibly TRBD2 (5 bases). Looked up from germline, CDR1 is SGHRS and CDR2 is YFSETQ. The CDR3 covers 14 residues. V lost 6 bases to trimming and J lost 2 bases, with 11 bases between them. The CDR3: CASTGWGNTGELFF. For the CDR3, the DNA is TGCGCCAGCACGGGATGGGGAAACACCGGGGAGCTGTTTTTT.

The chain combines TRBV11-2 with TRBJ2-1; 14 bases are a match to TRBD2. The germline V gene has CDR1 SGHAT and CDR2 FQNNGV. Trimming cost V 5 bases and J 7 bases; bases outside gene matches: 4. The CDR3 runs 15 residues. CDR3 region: CASSTTSGGANEQFF. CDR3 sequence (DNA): TGTGCCAGCAGCACGACTAGCGGGGGGGCAAATGAGCAGTTCTTC.